The next 25 T cell receptor beta chains were all read from a single sample in a study of a mutant IDH1 vaccine in newly diagnosed glioma (TCRdb year 2021). Receptors were amplified or captured by the immunoSEQ multiplex PCR assay. In TCRdb, the immuneACCESS table is reduced to in-frame sequences with V and J assigned. These tables do not hold every clone; where another copy was compared, an unresolved V gene accounts for under half, and the others remain unexplained. This sample lists about 54,000 clones; approximately 80% were detected once. The ten largest clones take up roughly a fifth of the sample. Taken with the paper, the label for time point translates to: baseline, week 1 (first vaccination visit). According to the study, the label for this sample's treatment or condition signals: pre-vaccination baseline after standard-of-care therapy. The input for sequencing was PBMCs, taken from a glioma patient treated with radiotherapy, temozolomide or both. Every receptor here comes from a man younger than 35 with glioma.

The chain links TRBV2 to TRBJ1-2; 9 bases line up with TRBD1. Per the germline V gene, CDR1 is SNHLY and CDR2 is FYNNEI. With 7 bases clipped from V and 4 bases from J, the junction kept 7 bases outside the gene matches. The CDR3 has 14 amino acids. Here the CDR3 reads CASIEQGAGYGYTF. In nucleotides, the CDR3 is TGTGCCAGCATCGAACAGGGGGCTGGCTATGGCTACACCTTC.

This clone turned up a few times. This chain links TRBV19 with TRBJ2-6; no reliable D call. The germline CDR1 and CDR2 sequences are LNHDA and SQIVND (reference sequence). There are 16 residues in the CDR3. With 3 bases removed from V and 0 bases from J, the gap between germline ends came to 9 bases. CDR3 DNA: TGTGCCAGTAGTATTGACTTGGGCTCTGGGGCCAACGTCCTGACTTTC. This codes for CASSIDLGSGANVLTF.

V and J are TRBV7-9 and TRBJ1-5; D unresolved. Trimming shortened V by 3 bases and J by 4 bases, and 10 bases separated the two germline ends. Germline lookup yields CDR1 SEHNR and CDR2 FQNEAQ (reference sequence). The CDR3 loop spans 14 amino acids. CDR3 nucleotide sequence: TGTGCCAGCAGCTTGATCGGCGCTAATCAGCCCCAGCATTTT. Translating gives CASSLIGANQPQHF.

CDR3 region: CASSKGWVPGELFF. In DNA, the CDR3 is TGTGCCAGCAGCAAAGGCTGGGTTCCCGGGGAGCTGTTTTTT. This chain uses TRBV21-1 with TRBJ2-2. TRBV21-1 is assigned pseudogene status. This CDR3 spans 14 amino acids.

The chain carries TRBV7-9 and TRBJ2-7; D call uncertain. Germline assignment: CDR1 SEHNR and CDR2 FQNEAQ (reference sequence). The germline V and J ends were trimmed by 0 bases and 5 bases, with 11 bases remaining between them. This CDR3 is built from 14 residues. In nucleotides, the CDR3 is TGTGCCAGCAGCTTAGCCCCTTCTGTGCACGAGCAGTACTTC. Protein sequence: CASSLAPSVHEQYF.

The chain carries TRBV29-1 and TRBJ2-7; TRBD1 agrees at 8 bases. With V trimmed by 4 bases and J by 0 bases, 8 bases remained unmatched. The CDR3 runs 15 residues. Germline CDR1 and CDR2: SQVTM and ANQGSEA. The CDR3 DNA sequence: TGCAGCGTTGGGGACTCGGGGACAGGCTCCTACGAGCAGTACTTC. The encoded protein is CSVGDSGTGSYEQYF.

This clone was recorded a few times. The chain recombines TRBV11-2 with TRBJ1-1, with D unresolved. The CDR3 consists of 14 residues. V lost 2 bases and J lost 2, with 9 bases in between. Germline V gene sequence: CDR1 SGHAT, CDR2 FQNNGV. CDR3 sequence reads: CASSLSTGNTEAFF. CDR3 bases: TGTGCCAGCAGCTTATCTACGGGAAACACTGAAGCTTTCTTT.

This clone was picked up a small number of times. V gene TRBV30 combines with J gene TRBJ1-5; TRBD1 aligns across 7 bases. CDR3 length: 18 residues. The V gene's germline CDR1 is GTSNPN and CDR2 SVGIG (reference sequence). The V segment lost 0 bases and the J segment 2 bases; nucleotides outside the gene matches: 13. DNA of the CDR3: TGTGCCTGGAGTGTGACCGGGACAGCCTCCTTGGGCAATCAGCCCCAGCATTTT. Amino acids: CAWSVTGTASLGNQPQHF.

The chain recombines TRBV4-1 with TRBJ1-2; no clear D gene. Looked up from germline, CDR1 is MGHRA and CDR2 is YSYEKL. CDR3 size: 17 residues. V gave up 0 bases and J gave up 7 bases, with 21 bases separating them. CDR3: CASSQDTSPNVARGYTF. CDR3 coding DNA: TGCGCCAGCAGCCAAGATACTTCTCCGAATGTCGCCCGTGGCTACACCTTC.

This clone is a singleton in its sample. The V gene is TRBV7-9, the J gene TRBJ2-2; TRBD1 matches at 9 bases. Per germline, CDR1 SEHNR and CDR2 FQNEAQ (reference sequence). The CDR3 runs to 17 residues. V was pared by 5 bases and J by 6 bases, with 13 bases of the junction left unmatched. The DNA of the CDR3 is TGTGCCAGCAGCCCTGTAGCCGGGACAGGGAGATCCGGGGAGCTGTTTTTT. The encoded protein is CASSPVAGTGRSGELFF.

This clone was counted a single time. The rearrangement links TRBV28 to TRBJ1-2; TRBD1 is a possible D gene (5 bases). Germline loops: CDR1 MDHEN, CDR2 SYDVKM. The V end lost 7 bases, the J end lost 4 bases, and 22 bases lay between the germline ends. CDR3 size: 16 residues. The CDR3 here is CASTAALGTGTYGYTF. CDR3 nucleotide sequence: TGTGCCAGCACCGCCGCCTTGGGGACTGGGACCTATGGCTACACCTTC.

The table lists this clone with a few counts. The chain uses TRBV9 and TRBJ2-1; tentative D call: TRBD1 (6 bases). V was trimmed by 0 bases and J by 5 bases, leaving 15 bases between them. Germline V gene lookup returns CDR1 SGDLS and CDR2 YYNGEE. This CDR3 contains 16 residues. CDR3 coding DNA: TGTGCCAGCAGCGTAGCCGGCCCGGGACAAGACAATGAGCAGTTCTTC. Translation: CASSVAGPGQDNEQFF.

The CDR3 bases are TGCGCCAGCAGCCAAGGACAGACGAGCTCCTACGAGCAGTACTTC. As protein: CASSQGQTSSYEQYF. The rearrangement uses TRBV4-1 and TRBJ2-7, with D possibly matching TRBD1 (5 bases). V shed 1 base and J shed 0 bases, with 10 bases lying between them. This CDR3 comprises 15 residues. Germline lookup yields CDR1 MGHRA and CDR2 YSYEKL.

The chain has TRBV30 and TRBJ2-7; maybe TRBD1 (5 bases). V lost 2 bases, J lost 4 bases, and 15 bases lay in between. Per the germline V gene, CDR1 is GTSNPN and CDR2 is SVGIG (reference sequence). This CDR3 is built from 14 residues. The CDR3 nucleotides are TGTGCCTGGAGTTCCCAGGGTGCTTTTTACGAGCAGTACTTC. It yields the protein CAWSSQGAFYEQYF.

The chain has TRBV5-1 and TRBJ1-5; D is perhaps TRBD1 (5 bases). Germline V CDR1 and CDR2: SGHRS, YFSETQ. The germline V and J ends were trimmed by 1 base and 4 bases, with 12 bases remaining between them. CDR3 length: 15 amino acids. CDR3 residues: CASSLSPGRNQPQHF. DNA of the CDR3: TGCGCCAGCAGCTTGTCTCCAGGGCGAAATCAGCCCCAGCATTTT.

The chain has TRBV7-8 and TRBJ1-4, with TRBD1 identical over 8 bases. Trimming at V came to 4 bases and at J to 0 bases, leaving 7 bases not matched to a gene. This CDR3 has 17 amino acids. Germline CDR1 reads SGHVS; CDR2 reads FQNEAQ. The CDR3: CASSSRGRGATNEKLFF. The CDR3 DNA follows: TGTGCCAGCAGCTCCAGGGGGCGAGGGGCAACTAATGAAAAACTGTTTTTT.

The chain couples TRBV6-5 to TRBJ1-1, with 8 bases aligning to TRBD1. This CDR3 is built from 15 residues. The V gene end was trimmed by 4 bases and the J gene end by 3 bases; junction bases not matched to a gene: 7. CDR1 and CDR2 from the germline V gene are MNHEY and SVGAGI. The CDR3 bases are TGTGCCAGCAGTTCCGAGACAGGGGCTTACACTGAAGCTTTCTTT. Residues: CASSSETGAYTEAFF.

The J gene is TRBJ1-5, the V gene TRBV2; possibly TRBD1 for D (5 bases). Trimming cost V 6 bases and J 0 bases, with 15 bases left between them. Germline loops: CDR1 SNHLY, CDR2 FYNNEI. This CDR3 spans 16 amino acids. The CDR3: CASSGAGGTSNQPQHF. The CDR3 bases are TGTGCCAGCAGCGGCGCCGGGGGGACTAGCAATCAGCCCCAGCATTTT.

The V and J genes are TRBV5-6 and TRBJ1-1; D is uncertain. There are 14 residues in the CDR3. Trimming stripped 6 bases from V and 2 bases from J, with 14 bases between. The V gene's germline CDR1 is SGHDT and CDR2 YYEEEE. The CDR3, as DNA: TGTGCCAGCACCCTACAACAGCTTAACACTGAAGCTTTCTTT. Protein sequence: CASTLQQLNTEAFF.

The chain is built from TRBV6-5 and TRBJ1-1; D remains unclear. The CDR3 runs to 15 residues. Germline V gene data show CDR1 as MNHEY and CDR2 as SVGAGI. Trimming took 7 bases from V and 1 from J, leaving 16 bases between them. CDR3 region: CASNAKPTKNTEAFF. CDR3 sequence (DNA): TGTGCCAGCAATGCAAAACCGACAAAGAACACTGAAGCTTTCTTT.

This chain joins TRBV15 and TRBJ1-1; D not certain. This CDR3 is 14 amino acids long. Germline assignment: CDR1 LNHNV and CDR2 YYDKDF (reference sequence). Trimming removed 0 bases at V and 7 bases at J, with 12 bases between. The CDR3 here is CATSRDHLGSEAFF. CDR3 nucleotides: TGTGCCACCAGCAGAGATCATCTAGGAAGTGAAGCTTTCTTT.

This chain links TRBV5-8 with TRBJ1-3; D uncertain. The CDR3 loop spans 14 amino acids. The V end lost 4 bases, the J end lost 0 bases, and 8 bases lay between the germline ends. CDR1 is SGHTS and CDR2 is YDEGEE in the germline V gene. CDR3 region: CASSQLSSGNTIYF. As DNA, the CDR3 is TGTGCCAGCAGCCAGCTGAGCTCTGGAAACACCATATATTTT.

In the case of this clone: Other DNA sequences of this sample code for an identical CDR3. The V gene is TRBV9, the J gene TRBJ2-2; D is possibly TRBD1 or TRBD2 (6 bases each). Trimming left V 0 bases short and J 1 base short, with 16 bases between. The CDR3 extends over 18 amino acids. Germline V gives CDR1 SGDLS, CDR2 YYNGEE. The CDR3 nucleotides read TGTGCCAGCAGCGTAGGGGGGGCTGGAGGGGGGAACACCGGGGAGCTGTTTTTT. It specifies CASSVGGAGGGNTGELFF.

This clone was found once. The chain employs TRBV30 and TRBJ1-6; D might be TRBD1 (5 bases). The length of the CDR3 is 13 residues. The germline V gene encodes CDR1 GTSNPN and CDR2 SVGIG (reference sequence). V lost 5 bases, J lost 7 bases, and 12 bases lay in between. The DNA for the CDR3 is TGTGCCTGGCGAAAGCAGGGAAATTCACCCCTCCACTTT. Encoded protein: CAWRKQGNSPLHF.

The chain employs TRBV30 and TRBJ2-2; D unresolved. The V end was cut by 0 bases, the J end by 3 bases, with 11 bases between. The CDR3 runs 15 residues. Germline assignment: CDR1 GTSNPN and CDR2 SVGIG (reference sequence). CDR3 in amino acids: CAWSVLRAYTGELFF. The CDR3 region has the DNA TGTGCCTGGAGTGTACTAAGAGCATACACCGGGGAGCTGTTTTTT.